These 25 T cell receptor beta chains share one sample of origin, sequenced in a study of CD8 T cells in ankylosing spondylitis. TCRdb analysed the 5' RACE reads with MiXCR anew, one entry per CDR3 protein. The sample records some 140,000 distinct CDR3 sequences, 7% to 10% being singletons. Sequenced material: synovial fluid, either unsorted or a sorted T cell fraction (not recorded which). Every receptor here comes from a male donor with ankylosing spondylitis.

The table lists this clonotype with many counts. The CDR3 loop is CASGGLANTGELFF. CDR3 sequence (DNA): TGTGCCAGCGGGGGACTAGCGAACACCGGGGAGCTGTTTTTT. The chain has TRBV6-1 and TRBJ2-2, with TRBD2 identical over 8 bases. Trimming at V came to 8 bases and at J to 0 bases, leaving 2 bases not matched to a gene. This CDR3 is 14 amino acids long. CDR1 is MNHNS, CDR2 SASEGT, per germline.

The rearrangement links TRBV16 to TRBJ1-5; D uncertain. The CDR3 spans 13 residues. Trimming cost V 1 base and J 5 bases, with 6 bases left between them. Germline V CDR1 and CDR2: KGHSY, FQNENV. CDR3 amino acids: CASSQLADQPQHF. The CDR3 DNA reads as TGTGCCAGCAGCCAATTAGCCGATCAGCCCCAGCATTTT.

Many counts were recorded for this clonotype. The chain has TRBV6-2 or TRBV6-3 and TRBJ1-1, with D unresolved. Trimming cost V 7 bases and J 5 bases, with 11 bases left between them. CDR3 length: 12 residues. Germline CDR1 MNHEY, CDR2 SVGEGT. The CDR3 here is CASKDPGTEAFF. The CDR3 DNA reads TGTGCCAGCAAAGACCCGGGGACTGAAGCTTTCTTT.

In its sample, this clonotype was seen a few times. The chain combines TRBV20-1 with TRBJ2-5, with 7 bases that match TRBD2. Germline V gives CDR1 DFQATT, CDR2 SNEGSKA (reference sequence). The CDR3 extends over 15 amino acids. V was pared by 3 bases and J by 1 base, with 8 bases of the junction left unmatched. The CDR3: CSASPSGAIQETQYF. CDR3 in DNA: TGCAGTGCTAGTCCCAGCGGGGCGATCCAAGAGACCCAGTACTTC.

The chain links TRBV15 to TRBJ1-1; D is unresolved. Germline-derived CDR1 and CDR2 are LNHNV and YYDKDF (reference sequence). The length of the CDR3 is 15 residues. V dropped 3 bases and J dropped 4 bases, with 15 bases sitting between them. CDR3 loop: CATSSRIGLSTEAFF. In nucleotides, the CDR3 is TGTGCCACCAGCAGTCGCATAGGCTTAAGCACTGAAGCTTTCTTT.

This clonotype was counted at least ten times. The rearrangement joins TRBV5-1 to TRBJ1-3; D perhaps matches TRBD1 (5 bases). The CDR3 sequence is 16 residues long. Between the trimmed V and J ends, which lost 0 bases and 4 bases, there was a span of 14 bases. Germline assignment: CDR1 SGHRS and CDR2 YFSETQ. The chain's CDR3 is CASSLAQGGAGNTIYF. CDR3 coding DNA: TGCGCCAGCAGCTTGGCCCAGGGCGGCGCGGGAAACACCATATATTTT. Filled out from reference TRBV5-1 and TRBJ1-3, the complete variable domain reads KAGVTQTPRYLIKTRGQQVTLSCSPISGHRSVSWYQQTPGQGLQFLFEYFSETQRNKGNFPGRFSGRQFSNSRSEMNVSTLELGDSALYLCASSLAQGGAGNTIYFGEGSWLTVV.

This clonotype was counted at least ten times. The J gene is TRBJ2-7, the V gene TRBV4-2, with 9 bases aligning to TRBD1. CDR3 length: 14 amino acids. Germline V CDR1 and CDR2: LGHNA, YNFKEQ. The junction had 10 bases not matched to a gene; V was cut back by 0 bases and J by 13 bases. In nucleotides, the CDR3 is TGTGCCAGCAGCCAAGATGGGCTGAGGGACAGGGTCTACTTC. This translates into CASSQDGLRDRVYF.

Many counts were recorded for this clonotype. The V and J genes are TRBV6-5 and TRBJ2-7; D not resolved. The V end was cut by 2 bases, the J end by 3 bases, with 8 bases between. The CDR3 has 13 amino acids. Per germline, CDR1 MNHEY and CDR2 SVGAGI. This CDR3 reads CASSYREFYEQYF. The CDR3 bases are TGTGCCAGCAGTTACAGGGAATTCTACGAGCAGTACTTC.

This clonotype was observed a handful of times. The rearrangement joins TRBV20-1 to TRBJ1-5, with unresolved D. The CDR3 extends over 15 amino acids. Germline V gives CDR1 DFQATT, CDR2 SNEGSKA (reference sequence). Trimming cost V 3 bases and J 0 bases, with 12 bases left between them. CDR3 DNA sequence: TGCAGTGCTAGCGGCCAGACATATAGCAATCAGCCCCAGCATTTT. This encodes CSASGQTYSNQPQHF.

This clonotype was counted between two and nine times. The rearrangement uses TRBV2 and TRBJ2-3; D is possibly TRBD1 or TRBD2 (5 bases each). Per the germline V gene, CDR1 is SNHLY and CDR2 is FYNNEI. CDR3 size: 14 residues. Trimming removed 7 bases from V and 1 base from J, with 12 bases in between. The DNA of the CDR3 is TGTGCCAGCACCACACTAGGGGGCACAGATACGCAGTATTTT. Residues: CASTTLGGTDTQYF.

This clonotype was picked up many times. V is TRBV12-3 or TRBV12-4 and J is TRBJ1-2; maybe TRBD1 (5 bases). The CDR3 has 12 residues. V gave up 5 bases and J gave up 8 bases, with 12 bases separating them. The CDR3: CASSPRWGGYTF. As DNA, the CDR3 is TGTGCCAGCAGTCCTCGTTGGGGCGGCTACACCTTC.

The chain employs TRBV27 and TRBJ2-7; weak D call: TRBD1 (6 bases). V gave up 5 bases and J gave up 3 bases, with 8 bases separating them. The germline gives CDR1 MNHEY, CDR2 SMNVEV (reference sequence). The CDR3 runs 12 residues. CDR3 residues: CASSKQGYEQYF. The CDR3 DNA is TGTGCCAGCAGTAAACAGGGCTACGAGCAGTACTTC.

This clonotype was found many times. The chain combines TRBV12-3 or TRBV12-4 with TRBJ2-3; D is ambiguous. CDR3 length: 14 residues. With 4 bases removed from V and 3 bases from J, the gap between germline ends came to 11 bases. The CDR3 DNA reads TGTGCCAGCAGTTGGACCCTGGTGACAGATACGCAGTATTTT. The encoded protein is CASSWTLVTDTQYF.

This clonotype was seen many times. The chain carries TRBV24-1 and TRBJ2-5; D possibly corresponds to TRBD1 (5 bases). This CDR3 contains 15 residues. Germline CDR1 is KGHDR and CDR2 is SFDVKD. V gave up 9 bases and J gave up 2 bases, with 18 bases separating them. The CDR3, as DNA: TGTGCCACCCAACCAAACTCAGGGAAACAAGAGACCCAGTACTTC. This sequence encodes CATQPNSGKQETQYF.

This clonotype was seen repeatedly, ten times or more. The chain has TRBV20-1 and TRBJ2-3, with D possibly TRBD2 on 6 matching bases. From germline, CDR1 is DFQATT and CDR2 SNEGSKA (reference sequence). V lost 6 bases and J lost 4, with 14 bases in between. This CDR3 is built from 13 residues. DNA of the CDR3: TGCAGTGCCACCTTGGGGGGAGCAGATACGCAGTATTTT. This encodes CSATLGGADTQYF.

Many counts were recorded for this clonotype. The chain links TRBV20-1 to TRBJ1-1; D is ambiguous. With 5 bases removed from V and 3 bases from J, the gap between germline ends came to 16 bases. This CDR3 contains 14 residues. The germline gives CDR1 DFQATT, CDR2 SNEGSKA (reference sequence). CDR3 residues: CSARYGVWDTEAFF. CDR3 coding DNA: TGCAGTGCTCGATACGGGGTATGGGACACTGAAGCTTTCTTT.

This clonotype was detected ten times or more. The V gene is TRBV9, the J gene TRBJ1-1, with 8 bases matching TRBD1. This CDR3 region has 17 residues. Trimming at V came to 4 bases and at J to 0 bases, leaving 11 bases not matched to a gene. Per germline, CDR1 SGDLS and CDR2 YYNGEE. DNA for the CDR3: TGTGCCAGCAGCTTCCTCGACAGGGGAAATATGAACACTGAAGCTTTCTTT. Translation gives CASSFLDRGNMNTEAFF.

On this clonotype itself: Since the CDR3 does not end with the conserved phenylalanine or tryptophan, this likely comes from a read error. V is TRBV27 and J is TRBJ2-5, with TRBD2 as a possible D gene (6 bases). This CDR3 has 13 amino acids. V was pared by 8 bases and J by 5 bases, with 15 bases between. In germline, CDR1 is MNHEY, CDR2 SMNVEV (reference sequence). CDR3 amino acids: CASRPSGGETQYV. The CDR3 DNA reads as TGTGCCAGCCGCCCAAGTGGGGGGGAGACCCAGTACGTC.

This clonotype was picked up a small number of times. The V call is TRBV28, the J call TRBJ1-6; 7 bases fit TRBD1. Looked up from germline, CDR1 is MDHEN and CDR2 is SYDVKM. This CDR3 has 15 amino acids. The V and J ends lost 6 bases and 10 bases, in that order; junction bases with no gene match: 12. As DNA, the CDR3 is TGTGCCAGCAGCCTCTTCCAGGGGGTGACGTCACCCCTCCACTTT. Its translation: CASSLFQGVTSPLHF. The variable domain in full, completed from reference TRBV28 and TRBJ1-6, reads DVKVTQSSRYLVKRTGEKVFLECVQDMDHENMFWYRQDPGLGLRLIYFSYDVKMKEKGDIPEGYSVSREKKERFSLILESASTNQTSMYLCASSLFQGVTSPLHFGNGTRLTVT.

Comment on this clonotype: Being one base from a much bigger clone, this may be a read error. The CDR3: CASSFDSYGYTF. CDR3 DNA sequence: TGTGCCAGCAGCTTTGACAGCTATGGCTACACCTTC. The chain carries TRBV7-9 and TRBJ1-2; TRBD1 might be the D (5 bases). Per the germline V gene, CDR1 is SEHNR and CDR2 is FQNEAQ (reference sequence). The CDR3 spans 12 residues. Trimming took off 3 bases at V and 4 bases at J, with 6 bases between the two ends. Based on the CDR3 plus reference TRBV7-9 and TRBJ1-2, the full variable domain is DTGVSQNPRHKITKRGQNVTFRCDPISEHNRLYWYRQTLGQGPEFLTYFQNEAQLEKSRLLSDRFSAERPKGSFSTLEIQRTEQGDSAMYLCASSFDSYGYTFGSGTRLTVV.

This clonotype was found many times. V is TRBV30 and J is TRBJ1-4, with D unresolved. The CDR3 consists of 11 residues. Germline loops: CDR1 GTSNPN, CDR2 SVGIG (reference sequence). V was trimmed by 3 bases and J by 10 bases, leaving 9 bases between them. Written as DNA, the CDR3 is TGTGCCTGGAGCTGGGAGGGAAAACTGTTTTTT. Its translation: CAWSWEGKLFF.

This clonotype was detected a few times. The genes are TRBV10-3 and TRBJ1-1, with D possibly matching TRBD1 (6 bases). V gave up 10 bases and J gave up 11 bases, with 29 bases separating them. This CDR3 is built from 15 residues. Germline V gene lookup returns CDR1 ENHRY and CDR2 SYGVKD. The CDR3: CATQSLQGKRFGAFF. The CDR3 DNA reads as TGTGCCACCCAGAGCCTACAGGGTAAGAGGTTCGGGGCTTTCTTT.

In its sample, this clonotype was seen many times. The J gene is TRBJ2-2, the V gene TRBV9, with D perhaps assigned TRBD1 or TRBD2 (5 bases each). Trimming removed 0 bases from V and 4 bases from J, with 13 bases in between. CDR3 length: 16 amino acids. The V gene's germline CDR1 is SGDLS and CDR2 YYNGEE. The CDR3 coding sequence is TGTGCCAGCAGCGTAGGGACTGGTGGGGGCACCGGGGAGCTGTTTTTT. It specifies CASSVGTGGGTGELFF.

This clonotype has more than one count but fewer than ten. The chain has TRBV5-1 and TRBJ1-2; 10 bases align to TRBD1. The CDR3 length is 15 residues. CDR1 SGHRS and CDR2 YFSETQ come from the germline V gene. The V gene end was trimmed by 2 bases and the J gene end by 7 bases; junction bases not matched to a gene: 8. The CDR3 coding sequence is TGCGCCAGCAGCTTACCGGGACAGGGGTTCGGTGGCTACACCTTC. It translates to CASSLPGQGFGGYTF.

The rearrangement links TRBV4-2 to TRBJ2-1, with 12 bases that match TRBD2. CDR3 length equals 19 residues. Germline values: CDR1 LGHNA, CDR2 YNFKEQ. Trimming took 0 bases from V and 6 from J; bases not matched to a gene: 12. For the CDR3, the DNA is TGTGCCAGCAGCCAAGATACTTCCCTGCTAGCGGGAGGGGTCAATGAGCAGTTCTTC. This sequence encodes CASSQDTSLLAGGVNEQFF.